The T cell receptor (beta chain) under discussion was sequenced for a study of OX40 agonist ivuxolimab in advanced cancers. Study-level information: Dose-escalation patients' cancers were hepatocellular carcinoma, melanoma, renal cell or head and neck cancer. Three patients, one with hepatocellular carcinoma and two with cutaneous melanoma, responded partially.

Produced via immunoSEQ multiplex PCR; TCRdb's table is partial and in-frame only. This repertoire shows some 77,000 clones, roughly 90% found once; its top ten account for about 8.6%. Germline CDR1 MGHRA, CDR2 YSYEKL. V shed 3 bases and J 6 bases; nucleotides not matched to a gene: 3. This CDR3 contains 14 residues. Sequencing used CD4+ or CD8+ T cells sorted from blood, obtained in a trial of the OX40 agonist ivuxolimab. The chain uses TRBV4-1 and TRBJ1-4; 8 nucleotides match TRBD1. The receptor's source is an adult with an advanced solid tumor such as melanoma, head and neck, liver or kidney cancer. CDR3 in DNA: TGCGCCAGCAGCCACAGGGGGCTTGATGAAAAACTGTTTTTT. Translation: CASSHRGLDEKLFF.